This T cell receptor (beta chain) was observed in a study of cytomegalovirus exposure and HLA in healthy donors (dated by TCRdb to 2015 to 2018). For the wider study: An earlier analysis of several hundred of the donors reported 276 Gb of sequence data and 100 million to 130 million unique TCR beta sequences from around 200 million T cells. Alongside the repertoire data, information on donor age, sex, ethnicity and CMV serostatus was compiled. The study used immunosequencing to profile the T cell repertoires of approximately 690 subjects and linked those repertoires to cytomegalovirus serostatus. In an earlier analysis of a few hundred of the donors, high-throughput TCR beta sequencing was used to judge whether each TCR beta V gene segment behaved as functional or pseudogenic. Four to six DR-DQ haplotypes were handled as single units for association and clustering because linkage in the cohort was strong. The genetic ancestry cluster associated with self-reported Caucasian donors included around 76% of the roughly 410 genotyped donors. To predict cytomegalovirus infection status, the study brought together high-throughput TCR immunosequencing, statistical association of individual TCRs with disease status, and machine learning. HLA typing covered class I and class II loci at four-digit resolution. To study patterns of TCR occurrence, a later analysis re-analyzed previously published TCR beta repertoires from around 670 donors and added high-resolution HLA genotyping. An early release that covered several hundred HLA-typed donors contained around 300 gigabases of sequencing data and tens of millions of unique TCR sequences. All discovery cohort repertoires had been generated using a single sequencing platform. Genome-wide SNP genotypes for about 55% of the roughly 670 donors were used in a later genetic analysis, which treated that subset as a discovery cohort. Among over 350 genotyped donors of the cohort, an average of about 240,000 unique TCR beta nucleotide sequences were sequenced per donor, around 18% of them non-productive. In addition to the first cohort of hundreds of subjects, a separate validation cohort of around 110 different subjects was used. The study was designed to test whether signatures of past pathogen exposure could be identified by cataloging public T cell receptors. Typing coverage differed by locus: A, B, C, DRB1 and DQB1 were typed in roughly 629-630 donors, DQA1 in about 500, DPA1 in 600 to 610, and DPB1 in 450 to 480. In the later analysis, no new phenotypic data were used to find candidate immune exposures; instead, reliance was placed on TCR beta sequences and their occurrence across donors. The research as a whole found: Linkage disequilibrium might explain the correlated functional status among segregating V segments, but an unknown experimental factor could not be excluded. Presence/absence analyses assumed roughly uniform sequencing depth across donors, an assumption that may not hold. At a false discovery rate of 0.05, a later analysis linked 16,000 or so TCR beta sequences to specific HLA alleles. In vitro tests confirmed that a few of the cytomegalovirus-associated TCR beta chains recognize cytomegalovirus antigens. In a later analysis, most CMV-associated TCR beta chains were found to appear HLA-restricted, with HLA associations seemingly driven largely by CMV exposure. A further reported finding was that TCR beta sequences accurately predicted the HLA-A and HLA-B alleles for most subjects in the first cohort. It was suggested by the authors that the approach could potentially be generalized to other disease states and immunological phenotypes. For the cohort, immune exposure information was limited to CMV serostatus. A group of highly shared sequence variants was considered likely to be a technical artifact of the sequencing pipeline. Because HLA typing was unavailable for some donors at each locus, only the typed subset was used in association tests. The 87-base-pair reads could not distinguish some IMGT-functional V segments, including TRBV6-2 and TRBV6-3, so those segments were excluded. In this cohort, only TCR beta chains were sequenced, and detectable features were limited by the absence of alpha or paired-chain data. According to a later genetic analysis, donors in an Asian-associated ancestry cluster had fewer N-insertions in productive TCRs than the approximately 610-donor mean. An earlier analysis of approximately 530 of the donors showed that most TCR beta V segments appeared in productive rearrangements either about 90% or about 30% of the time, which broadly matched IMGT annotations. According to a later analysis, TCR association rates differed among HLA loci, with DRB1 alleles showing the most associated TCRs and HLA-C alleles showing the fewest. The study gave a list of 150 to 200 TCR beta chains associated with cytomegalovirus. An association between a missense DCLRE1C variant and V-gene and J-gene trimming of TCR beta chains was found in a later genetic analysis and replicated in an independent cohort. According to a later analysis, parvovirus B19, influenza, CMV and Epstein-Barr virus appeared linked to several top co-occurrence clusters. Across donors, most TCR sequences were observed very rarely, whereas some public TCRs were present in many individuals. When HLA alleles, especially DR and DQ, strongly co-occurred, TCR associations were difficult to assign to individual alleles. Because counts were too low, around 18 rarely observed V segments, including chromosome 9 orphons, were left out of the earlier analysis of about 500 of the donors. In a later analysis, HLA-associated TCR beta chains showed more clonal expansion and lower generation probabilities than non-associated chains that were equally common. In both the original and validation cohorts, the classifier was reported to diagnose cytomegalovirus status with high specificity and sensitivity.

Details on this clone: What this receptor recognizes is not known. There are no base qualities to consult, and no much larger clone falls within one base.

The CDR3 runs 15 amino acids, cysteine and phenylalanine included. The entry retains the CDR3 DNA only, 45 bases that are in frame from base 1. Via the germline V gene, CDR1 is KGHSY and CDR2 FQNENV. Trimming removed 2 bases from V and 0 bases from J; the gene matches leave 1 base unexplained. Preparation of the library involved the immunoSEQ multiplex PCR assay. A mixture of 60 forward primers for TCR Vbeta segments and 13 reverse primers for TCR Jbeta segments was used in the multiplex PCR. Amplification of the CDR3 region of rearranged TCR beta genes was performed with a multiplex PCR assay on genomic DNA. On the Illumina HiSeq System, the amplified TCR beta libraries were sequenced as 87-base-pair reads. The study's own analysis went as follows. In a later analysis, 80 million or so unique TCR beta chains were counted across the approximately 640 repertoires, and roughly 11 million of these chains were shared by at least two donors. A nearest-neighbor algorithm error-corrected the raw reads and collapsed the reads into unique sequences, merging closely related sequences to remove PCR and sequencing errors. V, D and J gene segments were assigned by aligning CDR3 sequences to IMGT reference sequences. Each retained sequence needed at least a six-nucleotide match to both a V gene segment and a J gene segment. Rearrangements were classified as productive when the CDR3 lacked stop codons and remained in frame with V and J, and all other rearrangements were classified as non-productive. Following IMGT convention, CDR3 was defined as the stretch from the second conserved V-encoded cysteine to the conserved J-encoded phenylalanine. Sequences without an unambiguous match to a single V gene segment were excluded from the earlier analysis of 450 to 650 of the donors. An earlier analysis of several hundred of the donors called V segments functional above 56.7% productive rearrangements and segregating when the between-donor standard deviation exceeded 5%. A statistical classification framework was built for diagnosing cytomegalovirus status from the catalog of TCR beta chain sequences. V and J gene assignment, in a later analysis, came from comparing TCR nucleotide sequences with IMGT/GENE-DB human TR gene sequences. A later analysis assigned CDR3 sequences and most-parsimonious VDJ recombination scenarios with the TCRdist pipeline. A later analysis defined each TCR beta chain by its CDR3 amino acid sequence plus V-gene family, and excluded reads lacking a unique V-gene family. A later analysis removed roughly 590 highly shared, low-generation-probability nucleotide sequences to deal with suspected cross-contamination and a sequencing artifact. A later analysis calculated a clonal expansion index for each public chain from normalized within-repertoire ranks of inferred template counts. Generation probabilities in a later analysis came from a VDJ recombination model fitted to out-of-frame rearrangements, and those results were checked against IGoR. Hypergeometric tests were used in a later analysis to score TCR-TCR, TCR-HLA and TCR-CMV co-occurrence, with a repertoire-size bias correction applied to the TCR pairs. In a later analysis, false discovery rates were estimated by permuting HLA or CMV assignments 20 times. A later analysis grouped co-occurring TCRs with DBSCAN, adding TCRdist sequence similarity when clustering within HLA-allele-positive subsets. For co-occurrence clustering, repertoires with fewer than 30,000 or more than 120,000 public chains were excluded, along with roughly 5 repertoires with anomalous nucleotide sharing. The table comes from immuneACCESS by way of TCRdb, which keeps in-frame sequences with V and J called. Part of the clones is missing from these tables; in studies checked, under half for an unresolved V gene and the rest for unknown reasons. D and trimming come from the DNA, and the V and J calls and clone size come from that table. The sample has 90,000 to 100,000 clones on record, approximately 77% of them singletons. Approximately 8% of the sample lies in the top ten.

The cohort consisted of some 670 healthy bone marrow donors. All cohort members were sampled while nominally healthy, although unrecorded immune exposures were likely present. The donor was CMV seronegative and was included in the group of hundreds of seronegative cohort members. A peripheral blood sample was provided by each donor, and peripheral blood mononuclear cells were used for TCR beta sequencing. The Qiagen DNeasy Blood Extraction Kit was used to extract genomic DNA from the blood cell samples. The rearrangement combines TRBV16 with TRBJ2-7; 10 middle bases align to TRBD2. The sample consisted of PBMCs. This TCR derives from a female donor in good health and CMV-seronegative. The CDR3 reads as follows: CASSQGTSASYEQYF. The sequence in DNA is TGTGCCAGCAGCCAAGGGACTAGCGCCTCCTACGAGCAGTACTTC.